A single sample is the source of the 16 T cell receptor beta chains below, sequenced in a study of T-cell memory formation after mild COVID-19. TCRdb re-analysed the 5' RACE reads in MiXCR, keeping a single row per CDR3 protein. This table holds 100,000 to 150,000 distinct CDR3 sequences, less than 6.5% found once. Sequencing was performed on PBMCs or a T cell subset sorted from them (not recorded which). These receptors were obtained from an adult woman who had mild COVID-19 (a few samples of this study predate the infection). Cell type and time point are not known.

This chain uses TRBV7-2 with TRBJ2-5; D is undetermined. Germline V gives CDR1 SGHTA, CDR2 FQGNSA. The V gene lost 1 base and the J gene lost 9 bases, with 9 bases spanning the gap. The CDR3 spans 12 residues. The CDR3 reads CASSLDFRAQYF. CDR3 coding DNA: TGTGCCAGCAGCTTAGACTTCAGAGCCCAGTACTTC.

This clonotype was seen more than once but under ten times. The chain uses TRBV9 and TRBJ2-3; 7 bases are a match to TRBD1. Trimming cost V 0 bases and J 2 bases; bases outside gene matches: 6. The CDR3 extends over 16 amino acids. Germline lookup yields CDR1 SGDLS and CDR2 YYNGEE. CDR3 coding DNA: TGTGCCAGCAGCGTAGGTAACAGGGGCTTCACAGATACGCAGTATTTT. As protein: CASSVGNRGFTDTQYF.

In this sample, this clonotype turned up a few times. The chain employs TRBV7-9 and TRBJ1-1; D possibly corresponds to TRBD1 (5 bases). The CDR3 loop spans 12 amino acids. V dropped 5 bases and J dropped 4 bases, with 8 bases sitting between them. Germline V gene lookup returns CDR1 SEHNR and CDR2 FQNEAQ (reference sequence). The CDR3 protein is CASSAGRTEAFF. The CDR3 DNA is TGTGCCAGCAGCGCAGGGCGCACTGAAGCTTTCTTT.

The chain recombines TRBV12-3 or TRBV12-4 with TRBJ2-7; 14 bases map to TRBD2. Losses at the gene ends were 5 bases for V and 4 bases for J; bases not matched to a gene: 13. The CDR3 runs 18 residues. CDR3 sequence: CASSPTRGLAGGKYEQYF. In DNA, the CDR3 is TGTGCCAGCAGTCCGACCCGCGGACTAGCGGGAGGTAAATACGAGCAGTACTTC.

This clonotype appeared many times. V gene TRBV12-3 or TRBV12-4 combines with J gene TRBJ2-3, with 13 bases identical to TRBD2. CDR3 length: 16 residues. Trimming at V came to 6 bases and at J to 5 bases, leaving 8 bases not matched to a gene. Here the CDR3 reads CASSKKLAGGGDTQYF. The CDR3 DNA sequence: TGTGCCAGCAGCAAGAAACTAGCGGGAGGGGGAGATACGCAGTATTTT.

Many counts were recorded for this clonotype. V gene TRBV7-2 combines with J gene TRBJ2-5, with D perhaps matching TRBD2 (6 bases). V lost 3 bases and J lost 7, with 12 bases in between. The germline V gene has CDR1 SGHTA and CDR2 FQGNSA. This CDR3 has 13 residues. DNA of the CDR3: TGTGCCAGCAGCTTTGGGCCCGGGGGGACCCAGTACTTC. Encoded protein: CASSFGPGGTQYF.

The CDR3 nucleotides are TGTGCCAGCAGATCAGGGATTGGAGAGACCCAGTACTTC. It is translated as CASRSGIGETQYF. The chain joins TRBV7-9 to TRBJ2-5, with D perhaps matching TRBD1 (5 bases). The CDR3 is 13 amino acids. Germline-derived CDR1 and CDR2 are SEHNR and FQNEAQ (reference sequence). V was trimmed by 6 bases and J by 4 bases, leaving 12 bases between them.

This clonotype was detected ten times or more. This chain connects TRBV7-8 to TRBJ2-1, with TRBD2 as a possible D gene (6 bases). V lost 1 base and J lost 7, with 11 bases in between. Germline CDR1 SGHVS, CDR2 FQNEAQ. This CDR3 comprises 14 residues. This chain's CDR3 is CASSLVRRENEQFF. The CDR3 DNA is TGTGCCAGCAGCTTAGTTAGGAGGGAAAATGAGCAGTTCTTC. The full variable domain, completed using reference TRBV7-8 and TRBJ2-1, is GAGVSQSPRYKVAKRGQDVALRCDPISGHVSLFWYQQALGQGPEFLTYFQNEAQLDKSGLPSDRFFAERPEGSVSTLKIQRTQQEDSAVYLCASSLVRRENEQFFGPGTRLTVL.

This clonotype appeared many times. The chain uses TRBV10-2 and TRBJ1-2; perhaps TRBD1 as D (5 bases). The V gene lost 2 bases and the J gene lost 8 bases, with 18 bases spanning the gap. The CDR3 has 15 amino acids. In germline, CDR1 is WSHSY, CDR2 SAAADI. The CDR3 is CASSEVLGPRGGYTF. Written as DNA, the CDR3 is TGCGCCAGCAGTGAGGTTCTCGGCCCCCGGGGGGGCTACACCTTC.

The chain joins TRBV20-1 to TRBJ1-1; unclear D gene. The CDR3 is made up of 11 amino acids. Germline CDR1 and CDR2: DFQATT and SNEGSKA (reference sequence). Trimming stripped 2 bases from V and 7 bases from J, with 8 bases between. CDR3 DNA: TGCAGTGCTAGATCTACTTATGAAGCTTTCTTT. Translated, it gives CSARSTYEAFF.

This clonotype was picked up many times. V is TRBV29-1 and J is TRBJ2-3, with D perhaps matching TRBD2 (5 bases). V lost 7 bases and J 12 bases, leaving 17 bases between the germline ends. The CDR3 spans 11 residues. Germline CDR1 and CDR2: SQVTM and ANQGSEA. The DNA of the CDR3 is TGCAGCGCCCGGACTGAGTCCGGTCAGTATTTT. Its translation is CSARTESGQYF.

This clonotype was picked up many times. This chain connects TRBV24-1 to TRBJ1-5; no firm D call. V lost 1 base and J 2 bases, leaving 5 bases between the germline ends. The CDR3 is 14 residues long. The germline V gene has CDR1 KGHDR and CDR2 SFDVKD. CDR3 loop: CATSDFAGNQPQHF. CDR3 coding DNA: TGTGCCACCAGTGATTTCGCTGGCAATCAGCCCCAGCATTTT.

The V and J genes are TRBV24-1 and TRBJ2-5, with TRBD1 matching 8 bases. Germline values: CDR1 KGHDR, CDR2 SFDVKD. Trimming cost V 3 bases and J 5 bases; bases outside gene matches: 4. The CDR3 spans 14 residues. The CDR3 loop reads CATSDGQGWETQYF. The CDR3 DNA reads as TGTGCCACCAGTGATGGACAGGGCTGGGAGACCCAGTACTTC.

This clonotype occurred a few times. The V call is TRBV29-1, the J call TRBJ1-1, with 11 bases fitting TRBD1. Germline V gene lookup returns CDR1 SQVTM and CDR2 ANQGSEA. This CDR3 is 17 amino acids long. The trim removed 3 bases at V and 2 bases at J, leaving 11 bases unmatched. In DNA, the CDR3 is TGCAGCGTTGATTCTCCCGGACAGGGGGCACTCAACACTGAAGCTTTCTTT. It translates to CSVDSPGQGALNTEAFF.

This chain connects TRBV12-3 or TRBV12-4 to TRBJ2-3; 12 bases are a match to TRBD1. CDR3 length: 18 amino acids. V was pared by 5 bases and J by 6 bases, with 15 bases of the junction left unmatched. The CDR3 sequence is CASSPPSSGTGGADTQYF. The CDR3 region has the DNA TGTGCCAGCAGTCCCCCCTCTTCCGGGACAGGGGGCGCGGATACGCAGTATTTT.

This chain links TRBV18 with TRBJ2-1; TRBD2 aligns across 10 bases. This CDR3 is built from 19 residues. After removal of 3 bases from V and 0 bases from J, the junction contained 11 bases not matched to a gene. From germline, CDR1 is KGHSH and CDR2 LQKENI. The CDR3 sequence is CASSPRPGTSESSYNEQFF. CDR3 nucleotide sequence: TGTGCCAGCTCACCCCGCCCCGGGACTAGCGAGAGCTCCTACAATGAGCAGTTCTTC. The full variable domain, in which reference TRBV18 and TRBJ2-1 provide the parts outside the CDR3, is NAGVMQNPRHLVRRRGQEARLRCSPMKGHSHVYWYRQLPEEGLKFMVYLQKENIIDESGMPKERFSAEFPKEGPSILRIQQVVRGDSAAYFCASSPRPGTSESSYNEQFFGPGTRLTVL.